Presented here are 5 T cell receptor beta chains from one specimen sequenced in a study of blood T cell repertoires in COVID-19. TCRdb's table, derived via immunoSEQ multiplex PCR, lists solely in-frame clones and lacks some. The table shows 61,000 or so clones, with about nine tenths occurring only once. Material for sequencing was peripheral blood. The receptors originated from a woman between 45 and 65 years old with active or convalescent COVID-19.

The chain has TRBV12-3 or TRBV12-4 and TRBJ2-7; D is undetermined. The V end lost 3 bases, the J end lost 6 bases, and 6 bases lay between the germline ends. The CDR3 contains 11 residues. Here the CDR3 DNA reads TGTGCCAGCAGTTTTAGCCGCGAGCAGTACTTC. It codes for CASSFSREQYF.

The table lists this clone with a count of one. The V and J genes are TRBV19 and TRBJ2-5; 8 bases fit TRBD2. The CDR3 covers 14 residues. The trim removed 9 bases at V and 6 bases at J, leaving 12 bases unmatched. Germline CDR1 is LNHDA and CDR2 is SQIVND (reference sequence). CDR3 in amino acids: CASNPSGGRQTQYF. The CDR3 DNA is TGTGCCAGCAATCCGTCTGGCGGGAGGCAGACCCAGTACTTC.

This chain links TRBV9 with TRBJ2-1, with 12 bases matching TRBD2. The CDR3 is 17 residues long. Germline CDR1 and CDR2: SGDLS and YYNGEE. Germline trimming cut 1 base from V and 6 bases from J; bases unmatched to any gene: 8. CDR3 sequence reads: CASSVQDPSGRANEQFF. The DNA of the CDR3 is TGTGCCAGCAGCGTACAGGATCCTAGCGGGAGGGCCAATGAGCAGTTCTTC.

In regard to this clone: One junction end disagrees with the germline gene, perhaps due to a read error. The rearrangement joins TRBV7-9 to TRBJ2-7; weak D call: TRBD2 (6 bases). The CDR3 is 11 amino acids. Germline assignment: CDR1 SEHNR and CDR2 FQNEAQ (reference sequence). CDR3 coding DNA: TGTGCCAGCAGCGAGGGAGGCCCAATCAACTTC. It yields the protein CASSEGGPINF.

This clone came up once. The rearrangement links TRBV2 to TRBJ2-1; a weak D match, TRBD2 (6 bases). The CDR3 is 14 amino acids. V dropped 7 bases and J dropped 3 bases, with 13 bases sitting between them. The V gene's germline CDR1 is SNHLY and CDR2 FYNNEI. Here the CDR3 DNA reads TGTGCCAGCACGCAGGAGGGCCGCTACAATGAGCAGTTCTTC. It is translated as CASTQEGRYNEQFF.